The 32 T cell receptor beta chains below come from one sample, sequenced in a study of PD-L1 blockade in urothelial cancer. Time point of the sample: pretreatment peripheral blood. Some clones are missing from TCRdb's copy, which holds only in-frame ones; the method was immunoSEQ multiplex PCR. The top ten clones hold 1.6% of a sample with 50,000 to 75,000 clones, around four fifths of them seen once. Source: PBMCs, taken around atezolizumab (anti-PD-L1) treatment. The receptors were sampled from an older man with urothelial cancer.

The chain has TRBV6-1 and TRBJ1-2; D is perhaps TRBD1 (6 bases). From germline, CDR1 is MNHNS and CDR2 SASEGT. This CDR3 comprises 12 residues. The ends were cut back, 11 bases at V and 4 bases at J, with 14 bases in the middle. CDR3 amino acids: CAGKGDLYGYTF. The CDR3 DNA reads TGTGCCGGCAAGGGGGACCTCTATGGCTACACCTTC.

The rearrangement joins TRBV4-1 to TRBJ2-3; 10 nucleotides align to TRBD2. V lost 5 bases to trimming and J lost 4 bases; unmatched junction nucleotides: 6. This CDR3 has 15 amino acids. The V gene's germline CDR1 is MGHRA and CDR2 YSYEKL. DNA for the CDR3: TGCGCCAGCAGCGACCTAGCGGGAGAACCAGATACGCAGTATTTT. Encoded protein: CASSDLAGEPDTQYF.

The chain links TRBV4-1 to TRBJ2-1, with 10 bases that match TRBD2. Germline V gives CDR1 MGHRA, CDR2 YSYEKL. There are 17 residues in the CDR3. Trimming at V came to 0 bases and at J to 7 bases, leaving 9 bases not matched to a gene. CDR3 sequence (DNA): TGCGCCAGCAGCCAAGATCTTAAGAGCGGGAGGGGTAATGAGCAGTTCTTC. Translated: CASSQDLKSGRGNEQFF.

This clone has just a few counts. The gene calls are TRBV2 and TRBJ2-5; TRBD2 is a possible D gene (6 bases). The germline V gene has CDR1 SNHLY and CDR2 FYNNEI. The V and J ends lost 8 bases and 5 bases respectively, with 12 bases between them. There are 12 residues in the CDR3. DNA for the CDR3: TGTGCCAGCGGGACTCCGCTGGAGACCCAGTACTTC. This gives the protein CASGTPLETQYF.

This sequence joins TRBV19 and TRBJ1-2; 8 bases are a match to TRBD1. The CDR3 loop spans 12 amino acids. Germline CDR1 and CDR2: LNHDA and SQIVND (reference sequence). Trimming at V came to 5 bases and at J to 8 bases, leaving 4 bases not matched to a gene. The CDR3 protein is CASSPQGVGYTF. CDR3 nucleotide sequence: TGTGCCAGTAGTCCACAGGGGGTAGGCTACACCTTC.

By proportion, this clone is medium-sized. The rearrangement uses TRBV7-2 and TRBJ1-1, with D hard to call. The ends were cut back, 2 bases at V and 2 bases at J, with 15 bases in the middle. The CDR3 has 16 amino acids. The germline CDR1 and CDR2 sequences are SGHTA and FQGNSA. DNA of the CDR3: TGTGCCAGCAGCTTACCCCCCGCAGGCAGTAACACTGAAGCTTTCTTT. Translation gives CASSLPPAGSNTEAFF.

The gene calls are TRBV11-2 and TRBJ2-5; D is undetermined. V lost 2 bases to trimming and J lost 1 base, with 8 bases between them. Per the germline V gene, CDR1 is SGHAT and CDR2 is FQNNGV. CDR3 length: 14 residues. Here the CDR3 reads CASSLQVIQETQYF. The CDR3 DNA sequence: TGTGCCAGCAGCTTACAGGTCATCCAAGAGACCCAGTACTTC.

This CDR3 is CASSSRATEAFF. CDR3 bases: TGTGCCAGCAGCTCCAGGGCCACTGAAGCTTTCTTT. V is TRBV11-3 and J is TRBJ1-1; D is perhaps TRBD1 (5 bases). V lost 4 bases to trimming and J lost 4 bases, with 7 bases between them. Per the germline V gene, CDR1 is SGHNT and CDR2 is YENEEA. The CDR3 has 12 residues.

The chain joins TRBV27 to TRBJ1-5; 9 bases agree with TRBD1. V lost 6 bases, J lost 3 bases, and 6 bases stayed unmatched. The CDR3 covers 15 residues. Germline values: CDR1 MNHEY, CDR2 SMNVEV (reference sequence). CDR3 in amino acids: CASRFGQGPNQPQHF. CDR3 coding DNA: TGTGCCAGCAGATTTGGACAGGGGCCCAATCAGCCCCAGCATTTT.

This sequence joins TRBV5-4 and TRBJ2-3; TRBD2 aligns across 11 bases. CDR1 and CDR2 (germline): SGHNT, YYREEE (reference sequence). The CDR3 has 16 amino acids. V was clipped by 3 bases and J by 3 bases; unmatched bases: 6. CDR3 in DNA: TGTGCCAGCAGCTCAGCCTCTAGCGGGAGGACAGATACGCAGTATTTT. Amino acid sequence: CASSSASSGRTDTQYF.

V and J are TRBV18 and TRBJ1-5; 8 bases align to TRBD1. The CDR3 length is 15 residues. V gave up 6 bases and J gave up 4 bases; unmatched junction bases: 8. CDR1 and CDR2 from the germline V gene are KGHSH and LQKENI. CDR3 residues: CASSGQGMGNQPQHF. In DNA, the CDR3 is TGTGCCAGCTCTGGACAGGGAATGGGGAATCAGCCCCAGCATTTT.

The rearrangement uses TRBV19 and TRBJ1-1; the D is unclear. The V gene's germline CDR1 is LNHDA and CDR2 SQIVND (reference sequence). Trimming took off 3 bases at V and 1 base at J, with 6 bases between the two ends. The CDR3 is 13 residues long. As DNA, the CDR3 is TGTGCCAGTAGTATTGGCAAGAACACTGAAGCTTTCTTT. This translates into CASSIGKNTEAFF.

This clone turned up a few times. J is TRBJ2-3 and V is TRBV7-2; 10 bases are shared with TRBD2. V was clipped by 1 base and J by 4 bases; unmatched bases: 8. The CDR3 totals 17 residues. Per germline, CDR1 SGHTA and CDR2 FQGNSA. This CDR3 reads CASSLVWASGSSDTQYF. The DNA of the CDR3 is TGTGCCAGCAGCTTAGTGTGGGCTAGCGGGAGTTCAGATACGCAGTATTTT.

The chain employs TRBV7-2 and TRBJ2-3; maybe TRBD1 (6 bases). Trimming removed 5 bases at V and 6 bases at J, with 12 bases between. The CDR3 is 13 residues long. Germline V CDR1 and CDR2: SGHTA, FQGNSA. CDR3 in DNA: TGTGCCAGCAGCGTTAGCAGGGGCGATACGCAGTATTTT. Translating it yields CASSVSRGDTQYF.

The rearrangement joins TRBV5-6 to TRBJ2-1; TRBD1 matches 9 bases. The germline gives CDR1 SGHDT, CDR2 YYEEEE. The V gene end was trimmed by 6 bases and the J gene end by 12 bases; junction bases not matched to a gene: 16. This CDR3 contains 15 residues. The CDR3, as DNA: TGTGCCAGCACCTATAGGGACAGGGCATTTTACGCGCAGTTCTTC. Amino acids: CASTYRDRAFYAQFF.

The V call is TRBV7-6, the J call TRBJ2-1, with TRBD2 matching over 8 bases. Germline trimming cut 3 bases from V and 7 bases from J; bases unmatched to any gene: 5. CDR3 length equals 14 residues. Germline V lookup: CDR1 SGHVS, CDR2 FNYEAQ. The CDR3 DNA follows: TGTGCCAGCAGCTTGGGGAAGCGGGAGAATGAGCAGTTCTTC. Its translation: CASSLGKRENEQFF.

The chain couples TRBV7-8 to TRBJ2-3, with 7 bases fitting TRBD1. This CDR3 is 14 amino acids long. V shed 5 bases, J shed 1 base, and the junction held 3 bases outside the gene matches. The germline V gene has CDR1 SGHVS and CDR2 FQNEAQ. DNA of the CDR3: TGTGCCAGCAGCCGACAGGGAGGCACAGATACGCAGTATTTT. This codes for CASSRQGGTDTQYF. The full variable domain, rest sourced from reference TRBV7-8 and TRBJ2-3, is GAGVSQSPRYKVAKRGQDVALRCDPISGHVSLFWYQQALGQGPEFLTYFQNEAQLDKSGLPSDRFFAERPEGSVSTLKIQRTQQEDSAVYLCASSRQGGTDTQYFGPGTRLTVL.

The chain is built from TRBV5-1 and TRBJ2-2; D possibly corresponds to TRBD1 (6 bases). The germline gives CDR1 SGHRS, CDR2 YFSETQ. There are 16 residues in the CDR3. The V and J ends lost 1 base and 5 bases respectively, with 15 bases between them. The CDR3 DNA reads TGCGCCAGCAGCTTGTTTTTAACAGGGCGGACCGGGGAGCTGTTTTTT. Translation: CASSLFLTGRTGELFF.

This clone has more than one count but fewer than ten. The chain uses TRBV27 and TRBJ2-4, with 7 bases lining up with TRBD1. The CDR3 is made up of 21 amino acids. J was trimmed by 1 base and V by 5 bases; bases with no gene match: 23. Looked up from germline, CDR1 is MNHEY and CDR2 is SMNVEV (reference sequence). The CDR3 sequence is CASSLTTMTGKRSLAKNIQYF. The CDR3 nucleotides read TGTGCCAGCAGTCTAACCACTATGACAGGGAAACGTTCGTTGGCCAAAAACATTCAGTACTTC.

V gene TRBV6-5 combines with J gene TRBJ1-5; a weak D match, TRBD1 (6 bases). The CDR3 totals 13 residues. CDR1 is MNHEY and CDR2 is SVGAGI in the germline V gene. Trimming took 4 bases from V and 4 from J, leaving 8 bases between them. The CDR3 here is CASSFTGNQPQHF. CDR3 in DNA: TGTGCCAGCAGTTTCACAGGGAATCAGCCCCAGCATTTT.

J is TRBJ2-6 and V is TRBV4-3; D might be TRBD2 (6 bases). The CDR3 totals 17 residues. Trimming stripped 1 base from V and 2 bases from J, with 12 bases between. CDR1 and CDR2 from the germline V gene are LGHNA and YSLEER. CDR3 region: CASSQGVPGAGANVLTF. Here the CDR3 DNA reads TGCGCCAGCAGCCAAGGAGTACCGGGGGCTGGGGCCAACGTCCTGACTTTC.

The chain has TRBV6-6 and TRBJ2-1, with 10 nucleotides matching TRBD2. The ends lost 3 bases at V and 5 bases at J; junction bases unmatched: 7. This CDR3 is 16 amino acids long. Germline CDR1 MNHNY, CDR2 SVGAGI (reference sequence). The chain's CDR3 is CASSYYRTSGDNEQFF. The DNA for the CDR3 is TGTGCCAGCAGTTATTACCGGACTAGCGGAGACAATGAGCAGTTCTTC.

This chain links TRBV19 with TRBJ1-1; 7 nucleotides match TRBD1. The CDR3 runs 14 residues. CDR1 LNHDA and CDR2 SQIVND come from the germline V gene (reference sequence). V trimming: 4 bases; J trimming: 4 bases; junction bases outside the gene matches: 6. As DNA, the CDR3 is TGTGCCAGTAGTACAACTTCAGGGGGCACTGAAGCTTTCTTT. This gives the protein CASSTTSGGTEAFF.

In DNA, the CDR3 is TGCGCCAGCAGCTTAATGACTCCCCTGTCGGGAGATACGCAGTATTTT. Its protein is CASSLMTPLSGDTQYF. The chain combines TRBV5-1 with TRBJ2-3; no clear D gene. The CDR3 is 16 amino acids. Germline V CDR1 and CDR2: SGHRS, YFSETQ. V gave up 2 bases and J gave up 5 bases, with 18 bases separating them.

The chain carries TRBV6-7 and TRBJ2-1; TRBD2 might be the D (5 bases). TRBV6-7 is an open reading frame whose function is uncertain. The length of the CDR3 is 18 residues. V dropped 2 bases and J dropped 1 base, with 18 bases sitting between them. Written as DNA, the CDR3 is TGTGCCAGCAGTTACCGTTCTGCCGGGATCGGATCCTACAATGAGCAGTTCTTC. It translates to CASSYRSAGIGSYNEQFF.

This chain uses TRBV2 with TRBJ1-2; 10 bases fit TRBD1. Trimming at V came to 6 bases and at J to 3 bases, leaving 4 bases not matched to a gene. This CDR3 is built from 14 residues. CDR1 is SNHLY, CDR2 FYNNEI, per germline. CDR3 in amino acids: CASRLTGGDYGYTF. DNA for the CDR3: TGTGCCAGCAGACTGACAGGGGGCGACTATGGCTACACCTTC.

The chain employs TRBV7-9 and TRBJ2-7, with D possibly matching TRBD2 (6 bases). V was shortened by 5 bases and J by 7 bases, with 21 bases between the two germline ends. Per germline, CDR1 SEHNR and CDR2 FQNEAQ (reference sequence). The CDR3 has 15 residues. The CDR3 sequence: CASSATNWDGGEQYF. The CDR3 coding sequence is TGTGCCAGCAGCGCGACCAATTGGGATGGGGGGGAGCAGTACTTC.

The chain uses TRBV28 and TRBJ2-3; 8 bases match TRBD1. Germline V gene sequence: CDR1 MDHEN, CDR2 SYDVKM. Trimming at V came to 6 bases and at J to 6 bases, leaving 11 bases not matched to a gene. The CDR3 contains 15 residues. The CDR3 bases are TGTGCCAGCAGCAATCAGGGGGCAATTGGGGATACGCAGTATTTT. It specifies CASSNQGAIGDTQYF.

CDR3 sequence (DNA): TGTGCCAGCAGCGCGACAGGGTTTGGCTACACCTTC. Protein: CASSATGFGYTF. The V and J genes are TRBV7-2 and TRBJ1-2; 7 nucleotides match TRBD1. CDR1 is SGHTA and CDR2 is FQGNSA in the germline V gene. The CDR3 covers 12 residues. V was clipped by 5 bases and J by 7 bases; unmatched bases: 4.

This clone occurred once. The CDR3 here is CASSEGGEGEQYF. The CDR3 DNA reads as TGTGCCAGCAGCGAGGGGGGGGAAGGGGAGCAGTACTTC. The gene calls are TRBV11-3 and TRBJ2-7; possible D gene TRBD2, 7 bases. This CDR3 spans 13 amino acids. Germline lookup yields CDR1 SGHNT and CDR2 YENEEA. Trimming stripped 5 bases from V and 7 bases from J, with 15 bases between.

V usage is TRBV7-2 and J usage is TRBJ2-1; 8 bases fit TRBD1. Germline V gives CDR1 SGHTA, CDR2 FQGNSA. The junction had 5 bases not matched to a gene; V was cut back by 4 bases and J by 9 bases. This CDR3 has 13 residues. Written as DNA, the CDR3 is TGTGCCAGCAGCTCCAGGGGGCGGAGTGAGCAGTTCTTC. This gives the protein CASSSRGRSEQFF. Full variable domain (rest looked up from reference TRBV7-2 and TRBJ2-1): GAGVSQSPSNKVTEKGKDVELRCDPISGHTALYWYRQSLGQGLEFLIYFQGNSAPDKSGLPSDRFSAERTGGSVSTLTIQRTQQEDSAVYLCASSSRGRSEQFFGPGTRLTVL.

This clone has a single count. The V and J genes are TRBV2 and TRBJ2-5, with TRBD2 identical over 9 bases. Trimming removed 7 bases from V and 5 bases from J; junction bases left unmatched: 5. This CDR3 has 13 amino acids. CDR1 and CDR2 (germline): SNHLY, FYNNEI. DNA of the CDR3: TGTGCCAGCAAGCGGGGGGAGGTGGAGACCCAGTACTTC. It specifies CASKRGEVETQYF. Looking up the rest from reference TRBV2 and TRBJ2-5 gives the full variable domain: EPEVTQTPSHQVTQMGQEVILRCVPISNHLYFYWYRQILGQKVEFLVSFYNNEISEKSEIFDDQFSVERPDGSNFTLKIRSTKLEDSAMYFCASKRGEVETQYFGPGTRLLVL.